This T cell receptor beta chain was observed in a study of shared clonotypes between healthy human individuals. Study in general: Researchers assigned three CD4 naive, three CD4 memory, two CD8 naive and one CD8 memory plate to each donor. Overall study results and limits: Naive CD4 clonotype sharing across a few donors was around 5.5%.

V trimming: 5 bases; J trimming: 8 bases; junction bases outside the gene matches: 10. The CDR3 covers 14 residues. Per germline, CDR1 SGDLS and CDR2 YYNGEE. The table lists this clone with a few counts. The antigen remains undetermined. Profiling relied on immunoSEQ multiplex PCR, and the TCRdb table lists in-frame clones only, not all of them. The table has about 2.4 million clones, roughly 93% seen once; the top ten hold around 0.4%. The V call is TRBV9, the J call TRBJ1-2; 9 bases fit TRBD1. Input material: naive CD4+ T cells from PBMCs. Documented subset: CD45RA+ positively selected. This clonotype was obtained from a man aged 18 to 30 in good health. Some clones in this sample may be carry-over from other donors' samples. As DNA, the CDR3 is TGTGCCAGCAGACCTGACAGGGGGGGCGGCGGCTACACCTTC. It translates to CASRPDRGGGGYTF. The entire variable domain, with the rest obtained from reference TRBV9 and TRBJ1-2, is as follows: DSGVTQTPKHLITATGQRVTLRCSPRSGDLSVYWYQQSLDQGLQFLIQYYNGEERAKGNILERFSAQQFPDLHSELNLSSLELGDSALYFCASRPDRGGGGYTFGSGTRLTVV.